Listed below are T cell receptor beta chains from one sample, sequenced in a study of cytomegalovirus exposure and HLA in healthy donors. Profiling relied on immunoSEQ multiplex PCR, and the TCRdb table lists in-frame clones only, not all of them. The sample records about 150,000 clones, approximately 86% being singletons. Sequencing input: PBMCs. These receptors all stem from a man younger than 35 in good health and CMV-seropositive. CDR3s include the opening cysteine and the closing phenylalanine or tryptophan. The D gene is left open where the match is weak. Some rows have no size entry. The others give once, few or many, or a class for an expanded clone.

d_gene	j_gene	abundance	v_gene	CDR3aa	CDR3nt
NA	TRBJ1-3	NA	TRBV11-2	CASSSFLRTKTPRDTIYF	TGTGCCAGCAGCAGCTTCCTTCGCACAAAAACCCCCAGGGACACCATATATTTT
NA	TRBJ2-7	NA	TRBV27	CASSLKPSVAYEQYF	TGTGCCAGCAGTTTAAAGCCTAGCGTTGCCTACGAGCAGTACTTC
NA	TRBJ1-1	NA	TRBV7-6	CASSLIGASPVNTEAFF	TGTGCCAGCAGCTTGATAGGGGCGTCCCCCGTGAACACTGAAGCTTTCTTT
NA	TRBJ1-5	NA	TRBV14	CASSQEWSGGQPQHF	TGTGCCAGCAGCCAAGAGTGGTCTGGGGGGCAGCCCCAGCATTTT
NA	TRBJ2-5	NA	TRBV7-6	CASRPPTGQETQYF	TGTGCCAGCAGACCTCCTACGGGCCAAGAGACCCAGTACTTC
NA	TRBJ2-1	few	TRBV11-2	CASSSLAGGQYNEQFF	TGTGCCAGCAGCTCCCTGGCGGGGGGACAGTACAATGAGCAGTTCTTC
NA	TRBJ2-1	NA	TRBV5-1	CASSPQDNEQFF	TGCGCCAGCAGCCCGCAGGACAATGAGCAGTTCTTC
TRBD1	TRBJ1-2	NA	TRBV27	CASSAVDRVGYTF	TGTGCCAGCAGTGCCGTCGACAGGGTCGGCTACACCTTC
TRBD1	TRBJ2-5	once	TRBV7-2	CASSLAGQLRQETQYF	TGTGCCAGCAGCTTAGCGGGACAGCTCAGACAAGAGACCCAGTACTTC
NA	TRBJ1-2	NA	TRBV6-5	CASSYPLGGYTF	TGTGCCAGCAGTTACCCTCTAGGTGGCTACACCTTC
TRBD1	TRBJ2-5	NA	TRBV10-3	CAISGTGARETQYF	TGTGCCATCAGCGGGACAGGGGCACGGGAGACCCAGTACTTC
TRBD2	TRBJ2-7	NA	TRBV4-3	CASSQGLGLAGLYEQYF	TGCGCCAGCAGCCAAGGCTTGGGGCTAGCGGGTTTATACGAGCAGTACTTC
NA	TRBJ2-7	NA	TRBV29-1	CSVGSSYEQYF	TGCAGCGTTGGGAGCTCCTACGAGCAGTACTTC
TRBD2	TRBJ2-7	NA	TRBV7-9	CASSIPGGVYEQYF	TGTGCCAGCAGCATCCCGGGGGGGGTCTACGAGCAGTACTTC
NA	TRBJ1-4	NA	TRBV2	CASSEVRQPLIKLFF	TGTGCCAGCAGTGAAGTGCGGCAGCCGCTTATCAAACTGTTTTTT
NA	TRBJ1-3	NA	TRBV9	CASSVSGKSGNTIYF	TGTGCCAGCAGCGTCTCGGGTAAGAGTGGAAACACCATATATTTT
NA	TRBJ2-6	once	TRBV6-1	CASRGPGANVLTF	TGTGCCAGCAGGGGCCCAGGGGCCAACGTCCTGACTTTC
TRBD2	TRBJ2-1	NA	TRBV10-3	CAITPLEWTSGGEQFF	TGTGCCATCACCCCCTTAGAATGGACTAGCGGGGGTGAGCAGTTCTTC
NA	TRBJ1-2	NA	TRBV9	CASSVGWGHYGYTF	TGTGCCAGCAGCGTAGGTTGGGGGCACTATGGCTACACCTTC
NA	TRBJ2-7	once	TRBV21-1	CASSKTGQGRNEQYF	TGTGCCAGCAGCAAAACCGGACAGGGGAGGAACGAGCAGTACTTC
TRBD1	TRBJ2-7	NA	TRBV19	CASSTRGQGDYEQYF	TGTGCCAGTAGCACCCGGGGACAGGGGGACTACGAGCAGTACTTC
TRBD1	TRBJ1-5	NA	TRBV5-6	CASSFQDRGNQPQHF	TGTGCCAGCAGCTTCCAGGACAGGGGCAATCAGCCCCAGCATTTT
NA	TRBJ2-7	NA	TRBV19	CASSATSGGAYEQYF	TGTGCCAGTAGCGCCACCTCGGGGGGCGCATACGAGCAGTACTTC
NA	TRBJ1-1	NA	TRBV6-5	CASSYSKTEGDTEAFF	TGTGCCAGCAGTTACTCGAAAACAGAAGGGGACACTGAAGCTTTCTTT
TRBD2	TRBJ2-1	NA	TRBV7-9	CASSLEGGGPYNEQFF	TGTGCCAGCAGCTTAGAAGGCGGGGGGCCCTACAATGAGCAGTTCTTC
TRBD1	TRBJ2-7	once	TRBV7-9	CASSLAAFGTGGNYEQYF	TGTGCCAGCAGCTTAGCCGCTTTTGGGACAGGAGGTAACTACGAGCAGTACTTC
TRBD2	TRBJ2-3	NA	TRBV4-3	CASSQDISGSPTDTQYF	TGCGCCAGCAGCCAAGACATTAGCGGGAGCCCCACAGATACGCAGTATTTT
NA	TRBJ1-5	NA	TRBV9	CASSEAGAGQPQHF	TGTGCCAGCAGCGAAGCAGGGGCCGGTCAGCCCCAGCATTTT
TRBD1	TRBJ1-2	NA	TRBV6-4	CASSTTGTGGSGYTF	TGTGCCAGCAGCACCACAGGGACAGGGGGGTCTGGCTACACCTTC
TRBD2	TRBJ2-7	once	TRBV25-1	CASSWTSGREYGYEQYF	TGTGCCAGCAGTTGGACTAGCGGGAGGGAGTATGGGTACGAGCAGTACTTC
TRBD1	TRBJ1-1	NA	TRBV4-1	CASSPKVGGATGENTEAFF	TGCGCCAGCAGCCCTAAAGTGGGTGGGGCGACAGGGGAGAACACTGAAGCTTTCTTT
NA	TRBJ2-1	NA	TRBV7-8	CASSPPGWVPNEQFF	TGTGCCAGCAGCCCCCCCGGGTGGGTTCCCAATGAGCAGTTCTTC
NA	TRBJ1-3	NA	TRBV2	CASLRGESGNTIYF	TGTGCCAGCCTGCGGGGGGAATCTGGAAACACCATATATTTT
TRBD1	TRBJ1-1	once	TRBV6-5	CASSYGDRDTEAFF	TGTGCCAGCAGTTACGGGGACAGGGATACTGAAGCTTTCTTT
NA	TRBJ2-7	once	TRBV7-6	CASSSGPTNEQYF	TGTGCCAGCAGTTCCGGGCCGACTAACGAGCAGTACTTC
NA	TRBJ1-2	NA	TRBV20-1	CSAERMGYTF	TGCAGTGCCGAGAGAATGGGCTACACCTTC
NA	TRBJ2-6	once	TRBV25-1	CASSAWDTGGGANVLTF	TGTGCCAGCAGTGCCTGGGACACGGGAGGTGGGGCCAACGTCCTGACTTTC
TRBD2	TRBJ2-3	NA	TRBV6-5	CASSSLADYTDTQYF	TGTGCCAGCAGTTCACTAGCGGATTACACAGATACGCAGTATTTT
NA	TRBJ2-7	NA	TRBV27	CASSPPTRRYEQYF	TGTGCCAGCAGTCCACCGACTAGACGCTACGAGCAGTACTTC
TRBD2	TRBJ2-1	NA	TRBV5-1	CASSRSLAGVGNEQFF	TGCGCCAGCAGCAGGTCCTTAGCGGGAGTCGGCAATGAGCAGTTCTTC
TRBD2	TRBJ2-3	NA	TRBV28	CASRSGGRSTDTQYF	TGTGCCAGCAGATCGGGGGGGCGTAGCACAGATACGCAGTATTTT
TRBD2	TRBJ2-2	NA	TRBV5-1	CASSLVAGAPTGELFF	TGCGCCAGCAGCTTGGTGGCGGGAGCCCCCACCGGGGAGCTGTTTTTT
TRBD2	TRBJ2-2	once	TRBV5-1	CASSLFTSGRATNTGELFF	TGCGCCAGCAGCTTATTCACTAGCGGGAGGGCCACGAACACCGGGGAGCTGTTTTTT
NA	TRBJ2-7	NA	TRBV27	CASSPFYEQYF	TGTGCCAGCAGTCCTTTCTACGAGCAGTACTTC
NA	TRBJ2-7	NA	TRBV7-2	CASRGVGARSYEQYF	TGTGCCAGCAGGGGAGTTGGAGCTCGATCCTACGAGCAGTACTTC